The 19 T cell receptor beta chains listed next were all sequenced from one sample in a study of STAT3 mutations in large granular lymphocyte leukemia. Sequencing used immunoSEQ multiplex PCR; TCRdb keeps in-frame clones, though not all of them. The data show about 19,000 clones, with about 90% seen just once and 45% held by the top ten. The study, taken as a whole, reports: In T-cell large granular lymphocyte leukemia, about half of patients showed multiple immunodominant subclonotypes.

The antigens of these receptors remain unknown. Sequencing was done on a sample of peripheral blood mononuclear cells. These receptors were taken from a man aged 55-75 years with T-cell large granular lymphocyte leukemia. Some clones in this sample may be carry-over from other donors' samples.

The V call is TRBV5-1, the J call TRBJ1-5; D is ambiguous. This CDR3 is 15 amino acids long. Germline-derived CDR1 and CDR2 are SGHRS and YFSETQ. Between the trimmed V and J ends, which lost 3 bases and 2 bases, there was a span of 12 bases. CDR3 bases: TGCGCCAGCAGCTGGGGTGAGGGAGGCAATCAGCCCCAGCATTTT. Amino acid sequence: CASSWGEGGNQPQHF.

The chain links TRBV5-4 to TRBJ2-1, with 8 bases lining up with TRBD1. V was pared by 2 bases and J by 6 bases, with 7 bases of the junction left unmatched. The length of the CDR3 is 15 residues. Germline V gene lookup returns CDR1 SGHNT and CDR2 YYREEE (reference sequence). Written as DNA, the CDR3 is TGTGCCAGCAGCTTTCAGGGGGCTCGGGGCAATGAGCAGTTCTTC. Its protein is CASSFQGARGNEQFF. The whole variable domain, remainder taken from reference TRBV5-4 and TRBJ2-1, is ETGVTQSPTHLIKTRGQQVTLRCSSQSGHNTVSWYQQALGQGPQFIFQYYREEENGRGNFPPRFSGLQFPNYSSELNVNALELDDSALYLCASSFQGARGNEQFFGPGTRLTVL.

This clone appeared a single time. The chain is built from TRBV5-1 and TRBJ2-3; no clear D. Trimming took off 0 bases at V and 7 bases at J, with 12 bases between the two ends. The CDR3 sequence is 14 residues long. CDR1 is SGHRS and CDR2 is YFSETQ in the germline V gene. In nucleotides, the CDR3 is TGCGCCAGCAGCTTGGCTCTAGACGGCCATACGCAGTATTTT. Encoded protein: CASSLALDGHTQYF.

This chain connects TRBV28 to TRBJ1-1; D remains unclear. Germline lookup yields CDR1 MDHEN and CDR2 SYDVKM. The CDR3 has 14 residues. The ends were cut back, 5 bases at V and 1 base at J, with 11 bases in the middle. CDR3 DNA: TGTGCCAGCAGTCCCCTACTCAGGAACACTGAAGCTTTCTTT. The encoded protein is CASSPLLRNTEAFF.

The chain is built from TRBV19 and TRBJ1-1, with D unresolved. The CDR3 contains 14 residues. V was trimmed by 0 bases and J by 1 base, leaving 6 bases between them. Looked up from germline, CDR1 is LNHDA and CDR2 is SQIVND (reference sequence). Here the CDR3 reads CASSIDIRNTEAFF. The CDR3 bases are TGTGCCAGTAGTATAGACATCAGGAACACTGAAGCTTTCTTT. Drawing the rest from reference TRBV19 and TRBJ1-1, the complete variable domain is DGGITQSPKYLFRKEGQNVTLSCEQNLNHDAMYWYRQDPGQGLRLIYYSQIVNDFQKGDIAEGYSVSREKKESFPLTVTSAQKNPTAFYLCASSIDIRNTEAFFGQGTRLTVV.

The chain links TRBV27 to TRBJ2-7, with 11 bases matching TRBD2. Trimming took 1 base from V and 5 from J; bases not matched to a gene: 7. Germline CDR1 reads MNHEY; CDR2 reads SMNVEV (reference sequence). This CDR3 has 16 amino acids. The CDR3 loop is CASSLLTSGRVNEQYF. CDR3 DNA sequence: TGTGCCAGCAGTTTATTAACTAGCGGGAGAGTGAACGAGCAGTACTTC.

CDR3 DNA: TGTGCCAGCAGTGATGGACAGGGCACCGGGGAGCTGTTTTTT. Protein: CASSDGQGTGELFF. The chain carries TRBV2 and TRBJ2-2; 8 bases fit TRBD1. Germline lookup yields CDR1 SNHLY and CDR2 FYNNEI. Trimming took 3 bases from V and 4 from J; bases not matched to a gene: 1. There are 14 residues in the CDR3.

This chain links TRBV6-1 with TRBJ1-4; D uncertain. The CDR3 loop spans 14 amino acids. V lost 6 bases and J 8 bases, leaving 16 bases between the germline ends. Germline lookup yields CDR1 MNHNS and CDR2 SASEGT. The CDR3: CASRDRVMWEKLFF. Here the CDR3 DNA reads TGTGCCAGCAGGGACCGGGTGATGTGGGAAAAACTGTTTTTT.

The chain employs TRBV5-1 and TRBJ1-2; D might be TRBD1 (6 bases). The CDR3 spans 14 residues. Germline V CDR1 and CDR2: SGHRS, YFSETQ. V dropped 0 bases and J dropped 7 bases, with 13 bases sitting between them. CDR3 amino acids: CASSLATGAGGYTF. CDR3 bases: TGCGCCAGCAGCTTGGCGACGGGGGCGGGTGGCTACACCTTC.

The rearrangement links TRBV6-5 to TRBJ2-7; possible D gene TRBD2, 5 bases. Germline CDR1 MNHEY, CDR2 SVGAGI. The CDR3 sequence is 15 residues long. V was shortened by 7 bases and J by 4 bases, with 20 bases between the two germline ends. The CDR3 spells CASTPRTSRGYEQYF. DNA for the CDR3: TGTGCCAGCACACCCCGTACCTCCCGGGGTTACGAGCAGTACTTC.

This rearrangement joins TRBV9 to TRBJ2-1; a possible D gene is TRBD2 (6 bases). The CDR3 extends over 17 amino acids. Trimming took 0 bases from V and 7 from J, leaving 20 bases between them. Germline values: CDR1 SGDLS, CDR2 YYNGEE. CDR3 in DNA: TGTGCCAGCAGCGTAGCTACGGGACTCCCTCCTGGGAATGAGCAGTTCTTC. Translating gives CASSVATGLPPGNEQFF.

This rearrangement joins TRBV7-3 to TRBJ2-1, with TRBD2 matching over 8 bases. Germline CDR1 is SGHTA and CDR2 is FQGTGA. Unmatched junction bases numbered 17, after V lost 5 bases and J lost 8 bases. This CDR3 has 17 residues. CDR3 DNA: TGTGCCAGCAGCCTACATCCCTCGGGACTAGTTATGGATGAGCAGTTCTTC. The encoded protein is CASSLHPSGLVMDEQFF.

The V and J genes are TRBV6-5 and TRBJ1-2; D is perhaps TRBD1 (5 bases). This CDR3 spans 14 amino acids. Trimming pared 2 bases from V and 2 bases from J, leaving 9 bases between. Germline lookup yields CDR1 MNHEY and CDR2 SVGAGI. The CDR3 coding sequence is TGTGCCAGCAGTTACGGGGGAACCAACTATGGCTACACCTTC. It yields the protein CASSYGGTNYGYTF.

V is TRBV13 and J is TRBJ2-7, with D uncertain. V lost 3 bases, J lost 7 bases, and 22 bases lay in between. This CDR3 spans 16 amino acids. Germline CDR1 reads PRHDT; CDR2 reads FYEKMQ (reference sequence). The CDR3 DNA reads TGTGCCAGCAGCTTGCGGTCCGAGTCCCCCATTGGAGAGCAGTACTTC. Its protein product is CASSLRSESPIGEQYF.

This clone has a handful of counts. The gene calls are TRBV5-4 and TRBJ1-4; the D gene is possibly TRBD1 (5 bases). V gave up 7 bases and J gave up 7 bases, with 20 bases separating them. Germline CDR1 SGHNT, CDR2 YYREEE (reference sequence). CDR3 length equals 15 residues. In DNA, the CDR3 is TGTGCCAGCGGGGTTGGGGCGGCGGCGGTTGAAAAACTGTTTTTT. This translates into CASGVGAAAVEKLFF.

The chain employs TRBV5-1 and TRBJ1-1; TRBD1 is a possible D gene (5 bases). This CDR3 comprises 14 residues. The V end was cut by 0 bases, the J end by 1 base, with 7 bases between. Germline CDR1 and CDR2: SGHRS and YFSETQ. The CDR3 sequence is CASSLDRPNTEAFF. In DNA, the CDR3 is TGCGCCAGCAGCTTGGACAGGCCGAACACTGAAGCTTTCTTT.

This clone was seen a single time. The chain is built from TRBV7-2 and TRBJ2-5; the D call may be TRBD1 or TRBD2 (5 bases each). Trimming took 5 bases from V and 2 from J, leaving 12 bases between them. CDR3 length: 14 amino acids. The germline gives CDR1 SGHTA, CDR2 FQGNSA. CDR3 bases: TGTGCCAGCAGCCGAGGGGCAGGTCAAGAGACCCAGTACTTC. Translating gives CASSRGAGQETQYF.

The chain has TRBV5-1 and TRBJ2-3; D possibly corresponds to TRBD2 (6 bases). This CDR3 contains 17 residues. Trimming cost V 0 bases and J 7 bases, with 21 bases left between them. Germline CDR1 is SGHRS and CDR2 is YFSETQ. The CDR3 DNA follows: TGCGCCAGCAGCTTGGCCGTCGCTAGCGAGTATTTTAATACGCAGTATTTT. Its translation: CASSLAVASEYFNTQYF.

The V call is TRBV14, the J call TRBJ1-2; 8 bases match TRBD1. In germline, CDR1 is SGHDN, CDR2 FVKESK. This CDR3 is built from 16 residues. Germline trimming cut 4 bases from V and 4 bases from J; bases unmatched to any gene: 11. CDR3 region: CASSRHPGQEGYGYTF. CDR3 coding DNA: TGTGCCAGCAGCCGGCACCCGGGACAGGAGGGCTATGGCTACACCTTC.